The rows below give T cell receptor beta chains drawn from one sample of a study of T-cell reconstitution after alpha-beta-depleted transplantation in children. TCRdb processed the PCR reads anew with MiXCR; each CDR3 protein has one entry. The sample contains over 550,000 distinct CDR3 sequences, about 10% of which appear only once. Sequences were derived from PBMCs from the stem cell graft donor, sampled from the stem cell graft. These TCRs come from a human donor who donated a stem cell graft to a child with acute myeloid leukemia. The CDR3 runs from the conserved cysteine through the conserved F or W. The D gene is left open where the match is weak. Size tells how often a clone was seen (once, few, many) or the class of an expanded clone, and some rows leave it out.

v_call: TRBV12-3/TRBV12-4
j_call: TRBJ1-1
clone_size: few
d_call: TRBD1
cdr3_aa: CASSPGQQNTEAFF
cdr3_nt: TGTGCCAGCAGTCCGGGACAGCAGAACACTGAAGCTTTCTTT

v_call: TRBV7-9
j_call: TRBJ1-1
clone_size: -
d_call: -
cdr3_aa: CASSSITGNTEAFF
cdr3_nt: TGTGCCAGCAGCTCAATAACAGGGAACACTGAAGCTTTCTTT

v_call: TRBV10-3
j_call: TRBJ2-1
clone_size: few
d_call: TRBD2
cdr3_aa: CAISESMTSGDNEQFF
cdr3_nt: TGTGCCATCAGTGAGTCGATGACTAGCGGAGACAATGAGCAGTTCTTC

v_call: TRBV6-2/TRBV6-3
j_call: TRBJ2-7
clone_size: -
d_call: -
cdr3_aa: CASTGQRKQYF
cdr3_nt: TGTGCCAGCACCGGACAAAGGAAGCAGTACTTC

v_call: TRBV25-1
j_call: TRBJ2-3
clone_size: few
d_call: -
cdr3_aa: CASRRGGSDTQYF
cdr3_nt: TGTGCCAGCAGGCGTGGCGGTAGCGATACGCAGTATTTT

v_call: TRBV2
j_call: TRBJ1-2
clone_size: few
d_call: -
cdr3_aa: CASSDLGKSRDDRSYGYTF
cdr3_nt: TGTGCCAGCAGTGACCTGGGAAAGTCCCGGGATGATAGGAGCTATGGCTACACCTTC

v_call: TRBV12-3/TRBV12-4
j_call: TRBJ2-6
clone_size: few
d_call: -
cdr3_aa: CATLIGQLSGANVLTF
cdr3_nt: TGTGCCACCTTGATCGGACAGCTCTCTGGGGCCAACGTCCTGACTTTC

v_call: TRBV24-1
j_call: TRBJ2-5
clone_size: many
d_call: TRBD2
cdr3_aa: CATSRLAGAGGETQYF
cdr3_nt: TGTGCCACCAGCCGGCTAGCGGGGGCCGGGGGAGAGACCCAGTACTTC

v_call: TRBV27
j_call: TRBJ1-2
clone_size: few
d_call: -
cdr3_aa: CASSTGSGGYTF
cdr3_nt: TGTGCCAGCAGTACAGGGTCAGGCGGCTACACCTTC

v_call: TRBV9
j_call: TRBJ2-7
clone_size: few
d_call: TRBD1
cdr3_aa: CASSVWTGGGEQYF
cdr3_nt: TGTGCCAGCAGCGTCTGGACAGGGGGAGGCGAGCAGTACTTC

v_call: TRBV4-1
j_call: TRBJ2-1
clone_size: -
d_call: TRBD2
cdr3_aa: CASGGPTSGSYNEQFF
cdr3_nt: TGCGCCAGCGGGGGCCCCACTAGCGGGTCCTACAATGAGCAGTTCTTC